This TCR beta chain was captured by sequencing in a study of blood T cell repertoires in COVID-19 (TCRdb year 2020). About the study as a whole: ImmuneRACE Cohort 3 recovered participants were defined by two consecutive negative NP/OP PCR tests, healthcare professional clearance, or symptom resolution. Where available, HLA class I and class II types were taken from metadata supplied by the sample provider and were not determined by assay-based typing. Samples from collaborators originated in the United States, Italy and Spain and spanned both the acute and convalescent phases of COVID-19. The samples were drawn from two sources: the first 160 participants of the ongoing ImmuneRACE study, and 1,000 to 1,500 subjects contributed by 6 global collaborators. The sample metadata nearly always contained a de-identified subject ID, COVID-19 status, age in years and sex. The repertoires were made available in a free public database intended to serve as a resource for research on the immune response to SARS-CoV-2. The dataset comprised deeply sampled blood TCRbeta repertoires from subjects exposed to, actively infected with, or recovered from COVID-19. The prospective study material was composed of cDNA or gDNA derived from T cells, B-cell-depleted T cells, or PBMCs. Here is what the overall study found, with its caveats: How much clinical and demographic metadata was included differed by source and by participant, and the metadata was provided uncurated.

Enrolling through a virtual design, the prospective study's participants ranged in age from roughly 18 to 89 years and lived across roughly 23 United States geographic areas. In the prospective study, cohorts were assigned on the basis of participant-reported clinical history obtained from a screening survey and a study questionnaire. Mobile phlebotomists in the prospective study collected whole blood, serum and a nasopharyngeal or oropharyngeal swab from every participant. Additional blood draws and questionnaires over a roughly two-month period could optionally be provided by prospective study participants. Prospective study blood samples were shipped either frozen or at room temperature before DNA extraction. With respect to this clone: No cognate antigen has been identified for it. Base qualities are not recorded, but no much larger clone differs from it by a single base.

Trimming removed 5 bases from V and 2 bases from J; the gene matches leave 6 bases unexplained. The CDR3 covers 16 residues, taking in both the cysteine and the phenylalanine. Just CDR3 DNA is preserved here, 48 bases in frame from base 1. The CDR1 and CDR2 encoded by the germline V gene are MDHEN and SYDVKM. TCRbeta CDR3 regions were amplified from genomic DNA using the immunoSEQ Assay, a bias-controlled multiplex PCR. The original pipeline was this. The number of nucleated cells in each sample was estimated by amplification of reference gene primers within the assay. To quantify the absolute abundance of each unique TCRbeta CDR3 rearrangement, sequence reads were collapsed and filtered. For each sample, productive Simpson clonality was calculated by taking the square root of Simpson's diversity index across productive rearrangements. TCRdb took over this immuneACCESS table, retaining in-frame rearrangements with V and J assigned. Such tables are incomplete; in checked studies, under half of the missing clones stem from an unresolved V gene, and the remainder is unexplained. That table furnishes V, J and clone size, whereas the DNA furnished D and trimming. For this sample the table gives 400,000 or so clones, of which around 87% were detected only once. The ten largest clones add up to about 1.9% of the sample.

Sequenced material: PBMCs or T cells enriched from blood (not recorded which). Recombination joined TRBV28 with TRBJ2-1, and 10 bases in between align with TRBD1. This sequence originates from a man aged 35 to 55 in a cohort exposed to, infected with or recovered from COVID-19 (not recorded which). The CDR3 here reads CASSPSGTGAYNEQFF. At the DNA level, the sequence is TGTGCCAGCAGTCCCTCCGGGACAGGGGCCTACAATGAGCAGTTCTTC.